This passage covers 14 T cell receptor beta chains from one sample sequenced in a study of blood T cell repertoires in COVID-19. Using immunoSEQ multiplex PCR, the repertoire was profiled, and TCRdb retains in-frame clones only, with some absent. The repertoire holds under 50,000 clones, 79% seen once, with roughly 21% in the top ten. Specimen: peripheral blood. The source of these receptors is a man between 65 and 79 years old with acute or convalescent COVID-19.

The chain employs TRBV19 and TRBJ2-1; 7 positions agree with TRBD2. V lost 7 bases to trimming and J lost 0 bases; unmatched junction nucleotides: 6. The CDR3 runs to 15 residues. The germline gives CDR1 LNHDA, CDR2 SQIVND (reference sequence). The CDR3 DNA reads TGTGCCAGTAATTCGGGAGGCCTCTCCTACAATGAGCAGTTCTTC. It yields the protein CASNSGGLSYNEQFF.

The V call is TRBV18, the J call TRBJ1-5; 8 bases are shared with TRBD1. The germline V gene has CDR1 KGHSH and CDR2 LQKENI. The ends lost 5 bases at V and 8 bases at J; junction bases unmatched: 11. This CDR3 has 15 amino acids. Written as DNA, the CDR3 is TGTGCCAGCTCATCCCAGACAGGGGACGGTGAGCCCCAGCATTTT. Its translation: CASSSQTGDGEPQHF. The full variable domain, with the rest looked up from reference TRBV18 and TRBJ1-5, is NAGVMQNPRHLVRRRGQEARLRCSPMKGHSHVYWYRQLPEEGLKFMVYLQKENIIDESGMPKERFSAEFPKEGPSILRIQQVVRGDSAAYFCASSSQTGDGEPQHFGDGTRLSIL.

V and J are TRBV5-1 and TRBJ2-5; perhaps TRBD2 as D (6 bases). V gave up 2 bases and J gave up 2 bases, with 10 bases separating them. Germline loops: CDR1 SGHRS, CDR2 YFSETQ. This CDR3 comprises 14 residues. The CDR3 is CASSLGTAQETQYF. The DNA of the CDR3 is TGCGCCAGCAGCTTAGGGACTGCGCAAGAGACCCAGTACTTC. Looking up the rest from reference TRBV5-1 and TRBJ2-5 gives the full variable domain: KAGVTQTPRYLIKTRGQQVTLSCSPISGHRSVSWYQQTPGQGLQFLFEYFSETQRNKGNFPGRFSGRQFSNSRSEMNVSTLELGDSALYLCASSLGTAQETQYFGPGTRLLVL.

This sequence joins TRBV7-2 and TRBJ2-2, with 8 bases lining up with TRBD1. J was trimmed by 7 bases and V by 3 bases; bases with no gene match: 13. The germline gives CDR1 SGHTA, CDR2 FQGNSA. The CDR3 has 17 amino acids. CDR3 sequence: CASSFSQGARSGGELFF. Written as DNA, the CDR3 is TGTGCCAGCAGCTTCTCCCAGGGGGCGCGGTCGGGCGGGGAGCTGTTTTTT.

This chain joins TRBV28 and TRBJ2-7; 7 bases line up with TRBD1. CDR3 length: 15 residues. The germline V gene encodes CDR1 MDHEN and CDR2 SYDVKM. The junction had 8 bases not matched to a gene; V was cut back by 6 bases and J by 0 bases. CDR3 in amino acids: CASRPTGLSSYEQYF. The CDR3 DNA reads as TGTGCCAGCAGACCGACAGGGCTTAGCTCCTACGAGCAGTACTTC.

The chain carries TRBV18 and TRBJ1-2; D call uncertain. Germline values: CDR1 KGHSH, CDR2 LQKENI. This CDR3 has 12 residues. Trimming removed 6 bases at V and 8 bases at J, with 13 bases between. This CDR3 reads CASSSDGGGYTF. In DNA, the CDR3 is TGTGCCAGCTCCTCGGACGGAGGAGGCTACACCTTC.

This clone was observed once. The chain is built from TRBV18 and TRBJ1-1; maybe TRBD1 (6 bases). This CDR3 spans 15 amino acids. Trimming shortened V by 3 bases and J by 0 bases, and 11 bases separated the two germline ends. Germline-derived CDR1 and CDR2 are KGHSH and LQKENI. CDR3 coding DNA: TGTGCCAGCTCACCGTCAGGGGAGATGAACACTGAAGCTTTCTTT. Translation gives CASSPSGEMNTEAFF.

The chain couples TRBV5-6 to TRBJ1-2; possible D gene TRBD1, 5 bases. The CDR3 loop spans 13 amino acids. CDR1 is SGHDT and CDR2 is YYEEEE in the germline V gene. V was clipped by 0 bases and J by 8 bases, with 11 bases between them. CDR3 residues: CASSLEAGFGYTF. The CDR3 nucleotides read TGTGCCAGCAGCTTGGAGGCAGGGTTCGGCTACACCTTC.

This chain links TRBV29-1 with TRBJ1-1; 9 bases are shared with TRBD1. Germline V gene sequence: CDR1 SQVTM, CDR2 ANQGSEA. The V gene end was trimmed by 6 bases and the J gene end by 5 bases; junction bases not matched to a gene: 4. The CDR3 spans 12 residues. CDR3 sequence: CSVGQGKTEAFF. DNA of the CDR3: TGCAGCGTCGGACAGGGGAAAACTGAAGCTTTCTTT.

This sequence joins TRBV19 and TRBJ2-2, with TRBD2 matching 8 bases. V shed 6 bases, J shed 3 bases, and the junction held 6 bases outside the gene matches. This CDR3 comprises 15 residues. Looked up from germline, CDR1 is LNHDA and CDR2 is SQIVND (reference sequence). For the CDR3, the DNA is TGTGCCAGTAGAGCGGGCGGGAGGCACACCGGGGAGCTGTTTTTT. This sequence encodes CASRAGGRHTGELFF. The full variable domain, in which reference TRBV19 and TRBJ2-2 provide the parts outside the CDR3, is DGGITQSPKYLFRKEGQNVTLSCEQNLNHDAMYWYRQDPGQGLRLIYYSQIVNDFQKGDIAEGYSVSREKKESFPLTVTSAQKNPTAFYLCASRAGGRHTGELFFGEGSRLTVL.

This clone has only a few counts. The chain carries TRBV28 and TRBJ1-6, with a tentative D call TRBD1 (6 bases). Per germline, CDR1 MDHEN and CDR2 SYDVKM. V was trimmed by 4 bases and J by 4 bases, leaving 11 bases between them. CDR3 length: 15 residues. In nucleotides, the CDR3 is TGTGCCAGCAGTTCAACAGGGCATTATAATTCACCCCTCCACTTT. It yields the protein CASSSTGHYNSPLHF.

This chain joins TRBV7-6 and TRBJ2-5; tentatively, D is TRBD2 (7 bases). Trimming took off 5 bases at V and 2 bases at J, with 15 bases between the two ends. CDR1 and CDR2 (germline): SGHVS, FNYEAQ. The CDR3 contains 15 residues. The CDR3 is CASSQGGAGQETQYF. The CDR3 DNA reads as TGTGCCAGCAGCCAAGGGGGGGCAGGGCAAGAGACCCAGTACTTC.

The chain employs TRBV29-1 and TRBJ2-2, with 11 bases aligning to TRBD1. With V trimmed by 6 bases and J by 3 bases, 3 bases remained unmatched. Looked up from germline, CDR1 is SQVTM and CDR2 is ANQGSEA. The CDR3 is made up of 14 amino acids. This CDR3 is CSVRGQGDTGELFF. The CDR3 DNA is TGCAGCGTCCGGGGACAGGGGGACACCGGGGAGCTGTTTTTT.

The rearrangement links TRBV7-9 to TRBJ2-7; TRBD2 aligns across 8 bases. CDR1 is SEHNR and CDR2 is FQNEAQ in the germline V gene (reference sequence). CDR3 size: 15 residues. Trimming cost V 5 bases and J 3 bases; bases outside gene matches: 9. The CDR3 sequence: CASSDSGSGSYEQYF. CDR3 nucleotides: TGTGCCAGCAGCGACTCGGGCAGCGGGAGCTACGAGCAGTACTTC.